The present T cell receptor (beta chain) was sequenced within a study of shared clonotypes between healthy human individuals. Assay used: immunoSEQ multiplex PCR; TCRdb lists only in-frame clones, some missing. The sample holds over a million clones, approximately 98% seen once. Germline V gene data show CDR1 as SGHDT and CDR2 as YYEEEE. V lost 0 bases, J lost 1 base, and 7 bases lay in between. The CDR3 is 14 residues long. The TCR sequence derives from a man aged 30 to 39 in good health. The specimen sequenced was naive CD4+ T cells sorted from blood. Subset defined: CD45RA+ positively selected. The rearrangement uses TRBV5-6 and TRBJ1-1; no clear D. The DNA of the CDR3 is TGTGCCAGCAGCTTGGTCCAGAGGAACACTGAAGCTTTCTTT. This translates into CASSLVQRNTEAFF.